The rows below give T cell receptor beta chains drawn from one sample of a study of blood T cell repertoires in COVID-19. Some clones are missing from TCRdb's copy, which holds only in-frame ones; the method was immunoSEQ multiplex PCR. Of some 190,000 clones in the sample, approximately 91% were seen once. Sequencing was done on a sample of peripheral blood. These receptors came from a man aged 25-40 years with acute or convalescent COVID-19. The CDR3 runs from the conserved cysteine through the conserved F or W. The order of the fields is CDR3 DNA, CDR3 protein, clone size, D gene, J gene, V gene. A D gene is named only where the DNA matches it firmly. The size field is filled for only some rows; it gives once, few, many or a size class.

DNA: TGTGCCAGCAGTGAAGCGTCCTCTTTGCCCCAGCATTTT
CDR3: CASSEASSLPQHF
size: NA
D: NA
J: TRBJ1-5
V: TRBV6-1

DNA: TGCGCCAGCAGCTTGTCAGGCGGGGGGGTTAATGAAAAACTGTTTTTT
CDR3: CASSLSGGGVNEKLFF
size: NA
D: NA
J: TRBJ1-4
V: TRBV5-1

DNA: TGTGCCTCTAATCGGGACAGCTCCCCCTACAATGAGCAGTTCTTC
CDR3: CASNRDSSPYNEQFF
size: NA
D: TRBD1
J: TRBJ2-1
V: TRBV19

DNA: TGTGCCAGCAGCTTTGTGGCGGAGGGGCGCATATATTTT
CDR3: CASSFVAEGRIYF
size: NA
D: NA
J: TRBJ1-3
V: TRBV5-5

DNA: TGTGCCAGTAGTAAGGGGGTTGAGGTGGATACGCAGTATTTT
CDR3: CASSKGVEVDTQYF
size: NA
D: NA
J: TRBJ2-3
V: TRBV19

DNA: TGTGCCAGCAGCCAAAGGGCTAGCGAATACAATGAGCAGTTCTTC
CDR3: CASSQRASEYNEQFF
size: NA
D: NA
J: TRBJ2-1
V: TRBV14

DNA: TGTGCCAGCTCACCTTGGGGGACAGTACCTTCAACTAATGAAAAACTGTTTTTT
CDR3: CASSPWGTVPSTNEKLFF
size: NA
D: TRBD1
J: TRBJ1-4
V: TRBV18

DNA: TGTGCCAGCAGCCCCCCGGGACAGCTAAACACCGGGGAGCTGTTTTTT
CDR3: CASSPPGQLNTGELFF
size: NA
D: TRBD1
J: TRBJ2-2
V: TRBV14

DNA: TGTGCCAGCAGCCCCCATCAGAGCGACAATGAGCAGTTCTTC
CDR3: CASSPHQSDNEQFF
size: NA
D: NA
J: TRBJ2-1
V: TRBV9

DNA: TGCGCCAGCAGCTTCCAGACAAGTAACTACGAGCAGTACTTC
CDR3: CASSFQTSNYEQYF
size: NA
D: NA
J: TRBJ2-7
V: TRBV5-1

DNA: TGTGCCAGCAGTTACGCAGGACAGGGGTCTTATGGCTACACCTTC
CDR3: CASSYAGQGSYGYTF
size: NA
D: TRBD1
J: TRBJ1-2
V: TRBV6-2/TRBV6-3

DNA: TGCGCCAGCAGCCTTAGTCCGACTAGCGGCCAAGAGACCCAGTACTTC
CDR3: CASSLSPTSGQETQYF
size: NA
D: TRBD2
J: TRBJ2-5
V: TRBV5-1

DNA: TGTGCCAGCAGTTTAGGGAGGTATCAGCCCCAGCATTTT
CDR3: CASSLGRYQPQHF
size: NA
D: NA
J: TRBJ1-5
V: TRBV27

DNA: TGTGCCAGCAGGGGGGGGCGGGGTCCTTACAATGAGCAGTTCTTC
CDR3: CASRGGRGPYNEQFF
size: NA
D: NA
J: TRBJ2-1
V: TRBV11-2

DNA: TGTGCCAGTAGCCCCGACAGGGGGCGGAATCAGCCCCAGCATTTT
CDR3: CASSPDRGRNQPQHF
size: NA
D: TRBD1
J: TRBJ1-5
V: TRBV19

DNA: TGTGCCAGCAGCCGGGGACTAGCGCTCGCCAACACCGGGGAGCTGTTTTTT
CDR3: CASSRGLALANTGELFF
size: NA
D: TRBD2
J: TRBJ2-2
V: TRBV3-1/TRBV3-2

DNA: TGTGCCAGCAGCTTGGGGGACAGGGGACGTGGGGCCAACGTCCTGACTTTC
CDR3: CASSLGDRGRGANVLTF
size: NA
D: TRBD1
J: TRBJ2-6
V: TRBV5-6

DNA: TGTGCCAGCAGCCAACAGGGTAGCACAGATACGCAGTATTTT
CDR3: CASSQQGSTDTQYF
size: NA
D: NA
J: TRBJ2-3
V: TRBV3-1/TRBV3-2

DNA: TGTGCCAGTAGTAGAGACAGGGGAAGTTACACTGAAGCTTTCTTT
CDR3: CASSRDRGSYTEAFF
size: NA
D: TRBD1
J: TRBJ1-1
V: TRBV19

DNA: TGTGCCACCAGTGAGGCCGGGACTGGAAACAATGAGCAGTTCTTC
CDR3: CATSEAGTGNNEQFF
size: NA
D: NA
J: TRBJ2-1
V: TRBV24-1

DNA: TGTGCCAGCAGCCCAGTCGTAGAGGGGGGGGCAGATACGCAGTATTTT
CDR3: CASSPVVEGGADTQYF
size: once
D: NA
J: TRBJ2-3
V: TRBV7-9

DNA: TGTGCCAGCAGTGAAGCGGTAACAGCTTACTTTAGCACAGATACGCAGTATTTT
CDR3: CASSEAVTAYFSTDTQYF
size: NA
D: NA
J: TRBJ2-3
V: TRBV6-1

DNA: TGTGCCAGCAGGATGAGCGGGACAGAGCAGTTCTTC
CDR3: CASRMSGTEQFF
size: NA
D: NA
J: TRBJ2-1
V: TRBV27